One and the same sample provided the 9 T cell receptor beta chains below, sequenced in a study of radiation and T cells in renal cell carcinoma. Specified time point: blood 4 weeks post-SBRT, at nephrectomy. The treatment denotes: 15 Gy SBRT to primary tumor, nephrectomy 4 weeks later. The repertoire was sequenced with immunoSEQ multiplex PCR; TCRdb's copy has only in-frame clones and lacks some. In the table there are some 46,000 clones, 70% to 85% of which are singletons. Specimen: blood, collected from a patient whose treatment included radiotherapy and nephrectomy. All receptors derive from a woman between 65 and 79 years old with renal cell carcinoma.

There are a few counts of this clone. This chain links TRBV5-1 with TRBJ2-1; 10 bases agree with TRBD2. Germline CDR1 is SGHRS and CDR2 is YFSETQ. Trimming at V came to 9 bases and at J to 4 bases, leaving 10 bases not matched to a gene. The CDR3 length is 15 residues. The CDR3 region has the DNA TGCGCCACCGCCCGGACTAGCGGAGGGTACAATGAGCAGTTCTTC. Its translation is CATARTSGGYNEQFF.

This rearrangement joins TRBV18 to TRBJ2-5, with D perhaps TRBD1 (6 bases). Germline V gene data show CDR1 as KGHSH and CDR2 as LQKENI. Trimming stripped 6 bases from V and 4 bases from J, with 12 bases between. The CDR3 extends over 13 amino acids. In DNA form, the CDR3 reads TGTGCCAGCTCCCCAGGGGTAGGAGAGACCCAGTACTTC. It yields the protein CASSPGVGETQYF.

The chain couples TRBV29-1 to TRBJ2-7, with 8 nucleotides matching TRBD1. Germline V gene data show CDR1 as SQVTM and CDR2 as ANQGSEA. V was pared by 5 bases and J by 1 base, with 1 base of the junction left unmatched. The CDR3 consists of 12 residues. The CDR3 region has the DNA TGCAGCGTTCGGACAGGGTCCTACGAGCAGTACTTC. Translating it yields CSVRTGSYEQYF.

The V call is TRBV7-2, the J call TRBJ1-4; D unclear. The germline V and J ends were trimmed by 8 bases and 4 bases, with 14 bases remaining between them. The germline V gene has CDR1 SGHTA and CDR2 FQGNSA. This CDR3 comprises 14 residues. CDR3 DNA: TGTGCCAGCGCGCCTGGAGTCAGTAATGAAAAACTGTTTTTT. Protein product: CASAPGVSNEKLFF. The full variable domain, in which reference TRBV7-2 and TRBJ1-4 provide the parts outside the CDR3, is GAGVSQSPSNKVTEKGKDVELRCDPISGHTALYWYRQSLGQGLEFLIYFQGNSAPDKSGLPSDRFSAERTGGSVSTLTIQRTQQEDSAVYLCASAPGVSNEKLFFGSGTQLSVL.

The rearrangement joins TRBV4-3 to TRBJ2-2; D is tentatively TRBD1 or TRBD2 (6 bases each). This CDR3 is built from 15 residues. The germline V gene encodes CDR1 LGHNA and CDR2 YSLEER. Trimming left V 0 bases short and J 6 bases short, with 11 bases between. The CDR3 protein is CASSQELGGPGELFF. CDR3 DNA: TGCGCCAGCAGCCAAGAGTTGGGGGGCCCCGGGGAGCTGTTTTTT.

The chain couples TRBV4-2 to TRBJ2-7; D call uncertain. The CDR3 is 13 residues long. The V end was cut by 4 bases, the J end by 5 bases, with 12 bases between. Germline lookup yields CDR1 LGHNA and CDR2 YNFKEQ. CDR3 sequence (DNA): TGTGCCAGCAGCCCCGAGAATGGCGACGAGCAGTACTTC. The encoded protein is CASSPENGDEQYF.

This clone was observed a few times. For the CDR3, the DNA is TGTGCCAGCACCCCAGGACCGGGTTCCTACGAGCAGTACTTC. Translation: CASTPGPGSYEQYF. The V and J genes are TRBV5-6 and TRBJ2-7; no clear D. Germline V gives CDR1 SGHDT, CDR2 YYEEEE. The V gene lost 6 bases and the J gene lost 1 base, with 14 bases spanning the gap. The CDR3 covers 14 residues.

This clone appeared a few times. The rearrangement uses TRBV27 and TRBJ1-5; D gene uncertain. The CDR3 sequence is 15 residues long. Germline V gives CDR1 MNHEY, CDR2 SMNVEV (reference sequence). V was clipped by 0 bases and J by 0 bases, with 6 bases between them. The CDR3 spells CASSLSYGSNQPQHF. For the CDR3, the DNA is TGTGCCAGCAGTTTATCGTACGGTAGCAATCAGCCCCAGCATTTT.

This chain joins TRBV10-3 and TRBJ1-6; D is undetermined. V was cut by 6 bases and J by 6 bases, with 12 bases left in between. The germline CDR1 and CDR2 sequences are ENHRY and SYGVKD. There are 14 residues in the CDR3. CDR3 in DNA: TGTGCCATCAGAGATAATTCGGGTAATTCACCCCTCCACTTT. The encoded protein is CAIRDNSGNSPLHF.